Listed below are T cell receptor beta chains from one sample, sequenced in a study of T cell repertoires in cytomegalovirus infection. TCRdb re-called the reads through MiXCR, storing one row per CDR3 protein. This table holds 450,000 to 600,000 distinct CDR3 sequences, more than 40% found once. What these receptors recognize is not known. Sequenced material: cultured PBMCs, taken from culture after CMV antigen stimulation. These receptors originate from a human donor in good health (CMV status not recorded). Some clones in this sample may be carry-over from other donors' samples. Each CDR3 is given with its conserved first and last residue. The D gene is left open where the match is weak. For some rows the clone size is stated as once, few or many, or as a class when expanded; others skip it.

>TRBJ1-1|once|TRBD1|TRBV2
TGTGCCAGCAGCGGGGACAGCCCGGACTACACTGAAGCTTTCTTT
CASSGDSPDYTEAFF
>TRBJ1-1|once|-|TRBV27
TGTGCCAGCAGTTTCTCGGGGCCCGACACTGAAGCTTTCTTT
CASSFSGPDTEAFF
>TRBJ1-5|-|-|TRBV7-9
TGTGCCAGCAGCCCATTAGGTGGTTGGGGGGATCAGCCCCAGCATTTT
CASSPLGGWGDQPQHF
>TRBJ2-1|once|TRBD1|TRBV4-1
TGCGCCAGCAGCCAGGCCGGGACAGACTCCTACAATGAGCAGTTCTTC
CASSQAGTDSYNEQFF
>TRBJ2-3|few|-|TRBV7-8
TGTGCCAGCTCCTCATCCCGGTGGGTCACAGATACGCAGTATTTT
CASSSSRWVTDTQYF
>TRBJ2-7|-|TRBD1|TRBV12-3/TRBV12-4
TGTGCCAGCAGTCCCGGGACAGGGGGCGCCTACGAGCAGTACTTC
CASSPGTGGAYEQYF
>TRBJ1-1|-|-|TRBV19
TGTGCCAGTAGGTACAGGGTTGGGGCAGGACAAAACACTGAAGCTTTCTTT
CASRYRVGAGQNTEAFF
>TRBJ2-2|few|-|TRBV7-2
TGTGCCAGCAGCTTATTTCGTATTAGCCGGAACACCGGGGAGCTGTTTTTT
CASSLFRISRNTGELFF
>TRBJ2-2|once|TRBD2|TRBV12-3/TRBV12-4
TGTGCCAGCAGGTACCCCGGGACTAGCGGGACCGGGGAGCTGTTTTTT
CASRYPGTSGTGELFF
>TRBJ2-6|-|-|TRBV20-1
TGCAGTGCTAGAGATTTGGGTATTTCTGGGGCCAACGTCCTGACTTTC
CSARDLGISGANVLTF
>TRBJ2-7|-|TRBD2|TRBV19
TGTGCCAGTATGGCCCGGACTAGCGGGAAGTACGAGCAGTACTTC
CASMARTSGKYEQYF
>TRBJ1-2|-|-|TRBV28
TGTGCCAGCAATAGCCAGTCTAACTATGGCTACACCTTC
CASNSQSNYGYTF
>TRBJ2-7|few|-|TRBV3-1
TGTGCCAGCAGCCACTTCAGGGCTCTCGAGCAGTACTTC
CASSHFRALEQYF
>TRBJ2-5|few|TRBD2|TRBV5-6
TGTGCCAGCTTACCCGGGGGGGGAGAGACCCAGTACTTC
CASLPGGGETQYF
>TRBJ2-3|-|TRBD2|TRBV7-6
TGTGCCAGCAGCTTAGGATCTAGCGGGAGTACTAGCACAGATACGCAGTATTTT
CASSLGSSGSTSTDTQYF
>TRBJ2-5|few|TRBD2|TRBV12-3/TRBV12-4
TGTGCCAGCAGCGAAGGCGGGGGGGCTGAGACCCAGTACTTC
CASSEGGGAETQYF
>TRBJ2-1|-|-|TRBV19
TGTGCCAGTAGTATAGAGCCCTTAGTAAGGACCCATGAGCAGTTCTTC
CASSIEPLVRTHEQFF
>TRBJ2-7|many|TRBD1|TRBV7-2
TGTGCCAGCAGCTGGACAGGGGGCTGGAGCTCCTACGAGCAGTACTTC
CASSWTGGWSSYEQYF
>TRBJ1-5|-|-|TRBV7-6
TGTGCCAGCAGCTTAATGTGGAGCCAGCCCCAGCATTTT
CASSLMWSQPQHF
>TRBJ2-5|-|TRBD1|TRBV7-2
TGTGCCAGCAGCTTAGTGGGGACAGGGGGCTTGGAGACCCAGTACTTC
CASSLVGTGGLETQYF
>TRBJ2-2|-|-|TRBV19
TGTGCCAGTTTGGCAGGGAGTTTGTCCGGGGAGCTGTTTTTT
CASLAGSLSGELFF
>TRBJ2-5|-|-|TRBV10-3
TGTGCCATCAGTGAGTCGATTGTCACCCAAGAGACCCAGTACTTC
CAISESIVTQETQYF
>TRBJ2-5|few|TRBD2|TRBV4-3
TGCGCCAGCAGCCAGGGCGGGAGGGCAAGGGAGACCCAGTACTTC
CASSQGGRARETQYF
>TRBJ2-3|-|-|TRBV2
TGTGCCAGCAGTACGAGAAGGGTACCAGATACGCAGTATTTT
CASSTRRVPDTQYF
>TRBJ2-5|-|TRBD2|TRBV7-2
TGTGCCAGCGGAGAACGGGGGGGCACAGAGACCCAGTACTTC
CASGERGGTETQYF
>TRBJ2-3|few|TRBD1|TRBV7-6
TGTGCCAGCAGCTCCGACAGGGGGCGCACAGATACGCAGTATTTT
CASSSDRGRTDTQYF
>TRBJ2-1|once|TRBD2|TRBV6-6
TGTGCCAGCAGGGCAACCGGGACTAGAGGCAATGAGCAGTTCTTC
CASRATGTRGNEQFF
>TRBJ2-1|-|-|TRBV19
TGTGCCAGTAGGGACGTGGTTAATGAGCAGTTCTTC
CASRDVVNEQFF
>TRBJ2-7|few|-|TRBV19
TGTGCCAGTAGTATTGGCCAGACTGCGTACGAGCAGTACTTC
CASSIGQTAYEQYF
>TRBJ1-2|-|-|TRBV19
TGTGCCAGTACTAGTGAAGTCTATGGCTACACCTTC
CASTSEVYGYTF
>TRBJ2-7|-|TRBD2|TRBV7-2
TGTGCCAGCAGCTTAGATTGGACTAGCGGGACCTACGAGCAGTACTTC
CASSLDWTSGTYEQYF
>TRBJ2-1|-|-|TRBV14
TGTGCCAGCAGCCAAGACGGTCCTAGTTACAATGAGCAGTTCTTC
CASSQDGPSYNEQFF
>TRBJ2-7|-|-|TRBV6-5
TGTGCCAGCAGCCCCGCGCTTGTCGGCTCCTACGAGCAGTACTTC
CASSPALVGSYEQYF
>TRBJ1-2|-|-|TRBV12-3/TRBV12-4
TGTGCCAGCAGTCACAGGAATTACTATGGCTGCACCTTC
CASSHRNYYGCTF
>TRBJ2-7|-|-|TRBV7-2
TGTGCCAGCAGCTTAGGTATTACAGGGATGTACGAGCAGTACTTC
CASSLGITGMYEQYF
>TRBJ1-1|few|TRBD1|TRBV6-6
TGTGCCAGCAGCTGGGAGGTCGGCCGGGACAGGGGCCGGGACACTGAAGCTTTCTTT
CASSWEVGRDRGRDTEAFF